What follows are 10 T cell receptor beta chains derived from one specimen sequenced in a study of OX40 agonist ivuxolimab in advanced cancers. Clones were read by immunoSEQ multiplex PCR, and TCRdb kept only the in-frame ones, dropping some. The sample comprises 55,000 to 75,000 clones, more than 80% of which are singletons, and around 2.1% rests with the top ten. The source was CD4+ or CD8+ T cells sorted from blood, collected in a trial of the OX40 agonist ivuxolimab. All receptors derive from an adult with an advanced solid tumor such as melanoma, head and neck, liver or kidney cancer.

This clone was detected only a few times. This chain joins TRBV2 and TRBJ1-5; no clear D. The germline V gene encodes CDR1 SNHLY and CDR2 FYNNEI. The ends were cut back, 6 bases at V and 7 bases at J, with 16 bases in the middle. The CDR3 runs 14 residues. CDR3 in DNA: TGTGCCAGCAGAGAGGGCTCGGGTGGACAGCCCCAGCATTTT. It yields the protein CASREGSGGQPQHF.

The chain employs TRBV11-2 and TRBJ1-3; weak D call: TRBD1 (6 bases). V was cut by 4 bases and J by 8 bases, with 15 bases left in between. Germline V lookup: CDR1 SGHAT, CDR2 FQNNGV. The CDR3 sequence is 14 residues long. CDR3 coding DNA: TGTGCCAGCAGCTCTCTAGACAGGAGGGACACCATATATTTT. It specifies CASSSLDRRDTIYF.

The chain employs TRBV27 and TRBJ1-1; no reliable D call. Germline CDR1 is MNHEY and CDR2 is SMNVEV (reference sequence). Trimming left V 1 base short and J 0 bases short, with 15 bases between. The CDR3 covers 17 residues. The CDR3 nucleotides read TGTGCCAGCAGTTTATGGCCTATAAAGGGTTTGAACACTGAAGCTTTCTTT. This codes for CASSLWPIKGLNTEAFF.

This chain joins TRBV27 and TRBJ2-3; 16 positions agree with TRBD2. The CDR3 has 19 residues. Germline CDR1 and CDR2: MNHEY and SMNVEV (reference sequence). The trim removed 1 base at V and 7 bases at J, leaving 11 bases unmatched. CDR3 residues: CASSLYTGTSGGVVNTQYF. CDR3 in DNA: TGTGCCAGCAGTTTATATACTGGGACTAGCGGGGGGGTAGTGAATACGCAGTATTTT.

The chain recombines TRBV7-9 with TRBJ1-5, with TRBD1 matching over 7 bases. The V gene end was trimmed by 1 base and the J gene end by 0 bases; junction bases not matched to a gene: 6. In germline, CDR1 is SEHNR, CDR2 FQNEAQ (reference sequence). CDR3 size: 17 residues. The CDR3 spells CASSLGVGTASNQPQHF. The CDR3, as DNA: TGTGCCAGCAGCTTAGGAGTTGGGACAGCTAGCAATCAGCCCCAGCATTTT.

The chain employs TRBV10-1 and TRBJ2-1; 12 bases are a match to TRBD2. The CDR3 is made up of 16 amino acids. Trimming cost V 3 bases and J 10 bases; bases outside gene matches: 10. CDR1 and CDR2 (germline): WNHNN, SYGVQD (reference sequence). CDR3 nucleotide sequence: TGCGCCAGCAGTGACCCTGGGCTAGCGGGAGGGCAAGAGCAGTTCTTC. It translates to CASSDPGLAGGQEQFF.

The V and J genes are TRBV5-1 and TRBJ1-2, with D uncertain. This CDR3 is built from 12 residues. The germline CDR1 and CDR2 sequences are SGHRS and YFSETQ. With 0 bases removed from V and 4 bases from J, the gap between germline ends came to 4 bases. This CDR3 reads CASSLEGYGYTF. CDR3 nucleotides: TGCGCCAGCAGCTTGGAGGGCTATGGCTACACCTTC.

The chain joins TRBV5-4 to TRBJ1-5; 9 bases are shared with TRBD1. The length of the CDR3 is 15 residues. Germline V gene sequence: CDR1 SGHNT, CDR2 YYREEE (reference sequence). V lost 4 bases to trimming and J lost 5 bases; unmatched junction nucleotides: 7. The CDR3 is CASSRSGDRDQPQHF. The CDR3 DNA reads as TGTGCCAGCAGCCGGTCGGGGGACAGGGATCAGCCCCAGCATTTT. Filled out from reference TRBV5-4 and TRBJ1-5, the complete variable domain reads ETGVTQSPTHLIKTRGQQVTLRCSSQSGHNTVSWYQQALGQGPQFIFQYYREEENGRGNFPPRFSGLQFPNYSSELNVNALELDDSALYLCASSRSGDRDQPQHFGDGTRLSIL.

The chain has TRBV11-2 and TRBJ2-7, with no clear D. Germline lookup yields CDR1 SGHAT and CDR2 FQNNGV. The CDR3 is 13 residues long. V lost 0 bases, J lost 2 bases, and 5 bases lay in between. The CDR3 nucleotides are TGTGCCAGCAGCTTAGAGCTCCCCTACGAGCAGTACTTC. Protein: CASSLELPYEQYF. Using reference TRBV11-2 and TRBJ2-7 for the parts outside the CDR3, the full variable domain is EAGVAQSPRYKIIEKRQSVAFWCNPISGHATLYWYQQILGQGPKLLIQFQNNGVVDDSQLPKDRFSAERLKGVDSTLKIQPAKLEDSAVYLCASSLELPYEQYFGPGTRLTVT.

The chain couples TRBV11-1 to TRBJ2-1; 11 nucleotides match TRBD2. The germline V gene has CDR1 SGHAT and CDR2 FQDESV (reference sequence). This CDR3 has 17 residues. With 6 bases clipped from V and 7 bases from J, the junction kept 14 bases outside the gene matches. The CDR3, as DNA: TGTGCCAGCAGGATTACTATCGGGACTAGCGGAAAGAATGAGCAGTTCTTC. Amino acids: CASRITIGTSGKNEQFF. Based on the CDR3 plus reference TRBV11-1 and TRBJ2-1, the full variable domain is EAEVAQSPRYKITEKSQAVAFWCDPISGHATLYWYRQILGQGPELLVQFQDESVVDDSQLPKDRFSAERLKGVDSTLKIQPAELGDSAMYLCASRITIGTSGKNEQFFGPGTRLTVL.